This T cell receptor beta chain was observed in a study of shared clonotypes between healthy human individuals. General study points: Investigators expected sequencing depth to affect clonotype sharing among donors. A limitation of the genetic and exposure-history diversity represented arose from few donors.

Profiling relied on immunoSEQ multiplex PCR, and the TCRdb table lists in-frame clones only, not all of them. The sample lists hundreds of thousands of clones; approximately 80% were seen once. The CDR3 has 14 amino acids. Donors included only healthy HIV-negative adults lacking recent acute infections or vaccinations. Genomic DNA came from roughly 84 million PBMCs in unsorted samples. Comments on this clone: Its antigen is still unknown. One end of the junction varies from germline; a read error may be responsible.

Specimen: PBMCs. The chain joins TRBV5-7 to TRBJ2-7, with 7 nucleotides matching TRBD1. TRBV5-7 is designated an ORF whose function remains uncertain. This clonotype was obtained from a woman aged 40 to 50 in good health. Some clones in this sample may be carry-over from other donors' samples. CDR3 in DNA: TGCGCCAGCAGCTCCATACAGGGGTTCTACGAGCGGTACTTC. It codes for CASSSIQGFYERYF.